Sequencing of this T cell receptor beta chain was carried out in a study of T cell changes during pregnancy in multiple sclerosis. Using immunoSEQ multiplex PCR, the repertoire was profiled, and TCRdb retains in-frame clones only, with some absent. Of roughly 38,000 clones detected, roughly 91% appear once; the ten largest clones hold 0.5% to 0.75%. Note on this clone: At the DNA level, this CDR3 is encoded by other sequences in the same sample as well.

Germline V CDR1 and CDR2: KGHSH, LQKENI. This CDR3 region has 15 residues. Losses at the gene ends were 3 bases for V and 2 bases for J; bases not matched to a gene: 3. Sequences were derived from CD4+ T cells from peripheral blood mononuclear cells, sampled in the third trimester of pregnancy. The sequence came from a female donor with multiple sclerosis, enrolled in a pregnancy study. V usage is TRBV18 and J usage is TRBJ1-5, with 8 nucleotides matching TRBD1. CDR3: CASSPQGAGNQPQHF. CDR3 sequence (DNA): TGTGCCAGCTCACCGCAGGGGGCTGGCAATCAGCCCCAGCATTTT.